Presented here are 21 T cell receptor beta chains from one specimen sequenced in a study of type 1 regulatory T cells. TCRdb called the reads again in MiXCR, with one record for every CDR3 protein. The table has 88,000 or so distinct CDR3 sequences, 25% to 40% seen once. Source material: CD4+ T cells, either the whole sample or a sorted fraction (not recorded which). The source is a human donor in good health.

The V call is TRBV30, the J call TRBJ1-2, with TRBD1 identical over 8 bases. The CDR3 is 12 residues long. CDR1 and CDR2 from the germline V gene are GTSNPN and SVGIG (reference sequence). V shed 3 bases, J shed 7 bases, and the junction held 4 bases outside the gene matches. The CDR3, as DNA: TGTGCCTGGAGAAAAACAGGGGGTGGCTACACCTTC. Encoded protein: CAWRKTGGGYTF.

With regard to this clonotype: At one end, the junction sequence differs from germline, possibly due to a read error. The chain uses TRBV10-1 and TRBJ2-2; a possible D gene is TRBD2 (6 bases). Looked up from germline, CDR1 is WNHNN and CDR2 is SYGVQD (reference sequence). CDR3 length equals 11 residues. The CDR3 protein is CASPRAGGLFF. The CDR3 nucleotides read TGCGCCAGCCCGCGAGCCGGGGGGCTGTTTTTT.

A few counts support this clonotype. The chain is built from TRBV5-1 and TRBJ2-3, with 11 bases lining up with TRBD2. The CDR3 length is 16 residues. Trimming removed 1 base from V and 4 bases from J; junction bases left unmatched: 5. Germline CDR1 and CDR2: SGHRS and YFSETQ. The CDR3 spells CASSLLGTSGADTQYF. As DNA, the CDR3 is TGCGCCAGCAGCTTGCTCGGGACTAGCGGCGCAGATACGCAGTATTTT.

This clonotype appeared a few times. The gene calls are TRBV7-9 and TRBJ2-3, with D uncertain. The CDR3 is 14 residues long. From germline, CDR1 is SEHNR and CDR2 FQNEAQ (reference sequence). With 5 bases removed from V and 6 bases from J, the gap between germline ends came to 15 bases. CDR3 in amino acids: CASSIANVGDTQYF. CDR3 DNA sequence: TGTGCCAGCAGCATTGCCAACGTGGGCGATACGCAGTATTTT. The full variable domain, completed using reference TRBV7-9 and TRBJ2-3, is DTGVSQNPRHKITKRGQNVTFRCDPISEHNRLYWYRQTLGQGPEFLTYFQNEAQLEKSRLLSDRFSAERPKGSFSTLEIQRTEQGDSAMYLCASSIANVGDTQYFGPGTRLTVL.

The chain has TRBV27 and TRBJ2-1, with TRBD2 matching over 14 bases. In germline, CDR1 is MNHEY, CDR2 SMNVEV (reference sequence). V was clipped by 6 bases and J by 4 bases; unmatched bases: 14. This CDR3 spans 19 amino acids. CDR3 amino acids: CASSRGTSGRGGPYNEQFF. The CDR3 region has the DNA TGTGCCAGCAGCCGCGGGACTAGCGGGAGAGGGGGGCCTTACAATGAGCAGTTCTTC.

This clonotype was picked up one time. The gene calls are TRBV2 and TRBJ2-4; D possibly uses TRBD1 or TRBD2 (5 bases each). Trimming cost V 6 bases and J 6 bases, with 9 bases left between them. Germline lookup yields CDR1 SNHLY and CDR2 FYNNEI. This CDR3 spans 12 amino acids. CDR3 nucleotides: TGTGCCAGCAGCCGGGACCTAAACATTCAGTACTTC. Translating gives CASSRDLNIQYF.

The chain uses TRBV7-3 and TRBJ1-1, with 11 nucleotides matching TRBD1. The CDR3 has 15 residues. The V gene end was trimmed by 5 bases and the J gene end by 11 bases; junction bases not matched to a gene: 13. Looked up from germline, CDR1 is SGHTA and CDR2 is FQGTGA. CDR3 loop: CASSPNRDRGSRAFF. The CDR3 DNA sequence: TGTGCCAGCAGCCCCAACCGGGACAGGGGGAGCAGGGCTTTCTTT.

The rearrangement uses TRBV6-2 or TRBV6-3 and TRBJ2-3, with 12 positions matching TRBD2. Trimming at V came to 0 bases and at J to 4 bases, leaving 14 bases not matched to a gene. This CDR3 is 20 amino acids long. Germline assignment: CDR1 MNHEY and CDR2 SVGEGT. This CDR3 is CASSYSESLRLAGVPDTQYF. In DNA form, the CDR3 reads TGTGCCAGCAGTTACTCAGAATCCCTTCGACTAGCGGGAGTCCCAGATACGCAGTATTTT.

This clonotype was detected only a few times. The J gene is TRBJ1-1, the V gene TRBV18; TRBD1 might be the D (5 bases). This CDR3 is built from 14 residues. The V end was cut by 0 bases, the J end by 2 bases, with 7 bases between. Germline loops: CDR1 KGHSH, CDR2 LQKENI. This CDR3 is CASSPPWDNTEAFF. The CDR3, as DNA: TGTGCCAGCTCACCACCGTGGGACAACACTGAAGCTTTCTTT.

V is TRBV20-1 and J is TRBJ2-7; possibly TRBD2 for D (6 bases). The CDR3 runs 14 residues. Germline V CDR1 and CDR2: DFQATT, SNEGSKA (reference sequence). Deletions cut 4 bases from V and 3 bases from J, with 16 bases between. CDR3 DNA: TGCAGTGCTAAGCCTCGGGGGATCAGCTACGAGCAGTACTTC. It codes for CSAKPRGISYEQYF.

This clonotype was picked up a small number of times. This chain connects TRBV19 to TRBJ2-1; possibly TRBD2 for D (6 bases). Germline CDR1 is LNHDA and CDR2 is SQIVND (reference sequence). The CDR3 has 17 amino acids. Trimming stripped 3 bases from V and 0 bases from J, with 15 bases between. Written as DNA, the CDR3 is TGTGCCAGTAGTATGACGCTAGCGCTCAGCTCCTACAATGAGCAGTTCTTC. This encodes CASSMTLALSSYNEQFF.

This chain links TRBV5-6 with TRBJ1-1; no reliable D call. V dropped 2 bases and J dropped 1 base, with 15 bases sitting between them. Germline V gene data show CDR1 as SGHDT and CDR2 as YYEEEE. The CDR3 sequence is 16 residues long. The DNA for the CDR3 is TGTGCCAGCAGCTTCTTCGGCCGAGTTTCGAACACTGAAGCTTTCTTT. It codes for CASSFFGRVSNTEAFF. The variable domain in full, completed from reference TRBV5-6 and TRBJ1-1, reads DAGVTQSPTHLIKTRGQQVTLRCSPKSGHDTVSWYQQALGQGPQFIFQYYEEEERQRGNFPDRFSGHQFPNYSSELNVNALLLGDSALYLCASSFFGRVSNTEAFFGQGTRLTVV.

This clonotype was counted only a few times. The chain recombines TRBV7-9 with TRBJ2-7; 9 positions match TRBD1. The J segment lost 7 bases and the V segment lost 5 bases, leaving 12 bases of the junction unmatched. The germline V gene encodes CDR1 SEHNR and CDR2 FQNEAQ (reference sequence). This CDR3 has 15 amino acids. This CDR3 is CASSRQGDRMGEQYF. CDR3 coding DNA: TGTGCCAGCAGCCGACAGGGGGACAGGATGGGAGAGCAGTACTTC.

The chain recombines TRBV19 with TRBJ2-5; 13 bases fit TRBD2. Germline values: CDR1 LNHDA, CDR2 SQIVND (reference sequence). Trimming cost V 4 bases and J 1 base; bases outside gene matches: 3. This CDR3 spans 16 amino acids. The CDR3 bases are TGTGCCAGTAGTACGGGGACTAGCGGGGTCCAAGAGACCCAGTACTTC. Encoded protein: CASSTGTSGVQETQYF.

Only a few counts were recorded for this clonotype. The gene calls are TRBV7-9 and TRBJ2-1, with TRBD2 matching 13 bases. From germline, CDR1 is SEHNR and CDR2 FQNEAQ (reference sequence). The CDR3 sequence is 17 residues long. V trimming: 5 bases; J trimming: 9 bases; junction bases outside the gene matches: 13. In DNA form, the CDR3 reads TGTGCCAGCAGCAACACCAAACTAGCGGGAGGGCCTAGTGAGCAGTTCTTC. This encodes CASSNTKLAGGPSEQFF.

The V and J genes are TRBV28 and TRBJ1-4; D is possibly TRBD1 (5 bases). The germline CDR1 and CDR2 sequences are MDHEN and SYDVKM. The length of the CDR3 is 15 residues. The V end lost 3 bases, the J end lost 3 bases, and 11 bases lay between the germline ends. This CDR3 reads CASSFRRDPNEKLFF. The CDR3 nucleotides are TGTGCCAGCAGTTTCAGAAGGGACCCTAATGAAAAACTGTTTTTT.

This clonotype turned up a few times. This rearrangement joins TRBV18 to TRBJ2-7; 9 bases map to TRBD2. This CDR3 has 15 residues. Trimming removed 2 bases from V and 3 bases from J; junction bases left unmatched: 5. Germline V gives CDR1 KGHSH, CDR2 LQKENI. The CDR3 DNA follows: TGTGCCAGCTCACCAGGGCGGGAGGGCCGCTACGAGCAGTACTTC. Protein product: CASSPGREGRYEQYF.

This chain connects TRBV6-6 to TRBJ2-1; D not certain. The CDR3 covers 16 residues. The germline V gene encodes CDR1 MNHNY and CDR2 SVGAGI (reference sequence). Trimming took 0 bases from V and 5 from J, leaving 14 bases between them. CDR3 loop: CASSYSSTGLNNEQFF. Written as DNA, the CDR3 is TGTGCCAGCAGTTACTCGTCCACCGGTTTGAACAATGAGCAGTTCTTC.

CDR3 amino acids: CATSAAGDNTGELFF. The CDR3 DNA reads TGTGCCACCAGTGCTGCGGGGGATAACACCGGGGAGCTGTTTTTT. The chain has TRBV24-1 and TRBJ2-2; the match to TRBD2 covers 7 bases. The CDR3 is 15 residues long. Germline CDR1 and CDR2: KGHDR and SFDVKD. Germline trimming cut 5 bases from V and 2 bases from J; bases unmatched to any gene: 4.

The genes are TRBV7-9 and TRBJ1-2, with 9 bases lining up with TRBD1. Trimming removed 5 bases from V and 4 bases from J; junction bases left unmatched: 8. The CDR3 has 15 amino acids. CDR1 and CDR2 from the germline V gene are SEHNR and FQNEAQ (reference sequence). CDR3: CASSPPGQGFYGYTF. The CDR3 DNA sequence: TGTGCCAGCAGCCCGCCGGGACAGGGATTCTATGGCTACACCTTC.

The gene calls are TRBV15 and TRBJ2-3; D possibly corresponds to TRBD1 (6 bases). V gave up 8 bases and J gave up 5 bases, with 11 bases separating them. This CDR3 region has 12 residues. The germline gives CDR1 LNHNV, CDR2 YYDKDF (reference sequence). DNA for the CDR3: TGTGCCACCGGTAACAGGGTAGATACGCAGTATTTT. Amino acids: CATGNRVDTQYF. The full variable domain, with the rest looked up from reference TRBV15 and TRBJ2-3, is DAMVIQNPRYQVTQFGKPVTLSCSQTLNHNVMYWYQQKSSQAPKLLFHYYDKDFNNEADTPDNFQSRRPNTSFCFLDIRSPGLGDTAMYLCATGNRVDTQYFGPGTRLTVL.